This T cell receptor (beta chain) was retrieved from a study of cytomegalovirus exposure and HLA in healthy donors. PCR primers comprised 60 Vbeta and 13 Jbeta primers. In the original analysis: Later, tens of millions of unique TCR beta chains were counted in an analysis, and roughly 11 million of them were shared. TCRdb's table, derived via immunoSEQ multiplex PCR, lists solely in-frame clones and lacks some. V, J and clone size were drawn from that table, and D and trimming were deduced from the DNA. This table has some 180,000 clones, around 78% appearing once. General study results and limits: Later work found that TCR association rates differed between HLA loci; DRB1 had the most and HLA-C the fewest. Sequencing likely generated an artifact that appeared as a cluster of highly shared sequence variants.

This clone was observed once. What it binds is not known. The source of this sequence is a man aged 18 to 30 in good health and CMV-seronegative. The sample consisted of PBMCs.

The CDR3: CASSPQVGREQYF. DNA for the CDR3: TGTGCCAGCAGCCCCCAGGTGGGGAGGGAGCAGTACTTC. This sequence joins TRBV27 and TRBJ2-5, with 7 positions matching TRBD2. Trimming took 6 bases from V and 11 from J; bases not matched to a gene: 12. The CDR3 length is 13 residues. CDR1 and CDR2 (germline): MNHEY, SMNVEV (reference sequence).